Each of the 3 T cell receptor beta chains below was sequenced from the same sample in a study of cytomegalovirus exposure and HLA in healthy donors. PCR was performed using 60 Vbeta and 13 Jbeta primers. Sequencing used immunoSEQ multiplex PCR; TCRdb keeps in-frame clones, though not all of them. The table includes some 140,000 clones, 80% detected once. The sequenced sample consisted of PBMCs. The receptors shown here come from a man aged 25-45 years in good health and CMV-seronegative.

This clone was counted once. The chain uses TRBV28 and TRBJ1-2; a possible D gene is TRBD1 (6 bases). V gave up 8 bases and J gave up 4 bases, with 14 bases separating them. CDR1 and CDR2 from the germline V gene are MDHEN and SYDVKM. This CDR3 is built from 13 residues. The CDR3 region is CASRGAGGYGYTF. In nucleotides, the CDR3 is TGTGCCAGCCGGGGGGCCGGGGGCTATGGCTACACCTTC.

This clone showed up just a few times. This chain links TRBV4-1 with TRBJ1-1, with a possible D match to TRBD1 (5 bases). This CDR3 is 14 amino acids long. The germline CDR1 and CDR2 sequences are MGHRA and YSYEKL. Trimming shortened V by 5 bases and J by 7 bases, and 17 bases separated the two germline ends. For the CDR3, the DNA is TGCGCCAGCAGCTGGCTGGGGGGAAAGGATGAAGCTTTCTTT. It yields the protein CASSWLGGKDEAFF.

V is TRBV28 and J is TRBJ1-1; possibly TRBD1 for D (5 bases). The CDR3 runs to 15 residues. Trimming removed 4 bases at V and 0 bases at J, with 12 bases between. The germline V gene has CDR1 MDHEN and CDR2 SYDVKM. For the CDR3, the DNA is TGTGCCAGCAGTTCACCCCGGGGGATGAACACTGAAGCTTTCTTT. The encoded protein is CASSSPRGMNTEAFF.